This section outlines one T cell receptor (beta chain) sequence together with its context. Naive CD8 cells were CD45RO-negative, positively selected for CCR7, excluding terminally differentiated effector memory CD45RA+ cells. The CDR3 spans 16 residues. Per germline, CDR1 ENHRY and CDR2 SYGVKD. With 0 bases removed from V and 4 bases from J, the gap between germline ends came to 13 bases. Clones were sequenced by immunoSEQ multiplex PCR, and TCRdb holds only the in-frame ones, with some missing. This table has roughly 590,000 clones, 95% to 96% appearing once. The sample originates from a study of shared clonotypes between healthy human individuals.

This clonotype originated in a woman in her twenties or thirties in good health. Sequenced sample: naive CD8+ T cells sorted from blood. The chain combines TRBV10-3 with TRBJ1-3; D call uncertain. The CDR3 DNA sequence: TGTGCCATCAGTGAGTCTGTGGTGGGAGCAGGAAACACCATATATTTT. Translated, it gives CAISESVVGAGNTIYF.